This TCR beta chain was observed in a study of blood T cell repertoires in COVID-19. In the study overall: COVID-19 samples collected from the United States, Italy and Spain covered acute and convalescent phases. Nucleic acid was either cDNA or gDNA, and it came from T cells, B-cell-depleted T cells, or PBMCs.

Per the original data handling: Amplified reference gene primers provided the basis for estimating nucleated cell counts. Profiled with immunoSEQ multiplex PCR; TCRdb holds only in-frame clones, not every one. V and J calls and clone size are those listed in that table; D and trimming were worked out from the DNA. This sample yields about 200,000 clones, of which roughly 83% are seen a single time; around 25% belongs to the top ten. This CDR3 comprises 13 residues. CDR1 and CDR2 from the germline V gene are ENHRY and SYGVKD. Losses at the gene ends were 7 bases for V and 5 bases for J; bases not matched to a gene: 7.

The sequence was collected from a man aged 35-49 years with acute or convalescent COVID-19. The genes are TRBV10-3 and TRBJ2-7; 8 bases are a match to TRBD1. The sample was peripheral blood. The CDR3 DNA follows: TGTGCCATCAAGGGGACAGGTAAAGACGAGCAGTACTTC. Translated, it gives CAIKGTGKDEQYF.